One and the same sample provided the 15 T cell receptor beta chains below, sequenced in a study of T cells in localized non-small cell lung cancer. The method was immunoSEQ multiplex PCR; TCRdb's version includes in-frame clones alone and lacks a portion of them. The sample records about 30,000 clones, over 80% being singletons. This material consisted of PBMCs, taken before any cancer treatment. The receptors here all came from a man between 40 and 75 years old with stage II lung adenocarcinoma.

V gene TRBV5-1 combines with J gene TRBJ1-1; possible D gene TRBD1, 5 bases. Per germline, CDR1 SGHRS and CDR2 YFSETQ. V shed 4 bases and J shed 1 base, with 14 bases lying between them. The CDR3 runs to 15 residues. The CDR3 loop reads CASSADGRGNTEAFF. DNA of the CDR3: TGCGCCAGCAGCGCCGATGGGAGGGGGAACACTGAAGCTTTCTTT. The complete variable domain, with remaining parts taken from reference TRBV5-1 and TRBJ1-1, reads KAGVTQTPRYLIKTRGQQVTLSCSPISGHRSVSWYQQTPGQGLQFLFEYFSETQRNKGNFPGRFSGRQFSNSRSEMNVSTLELGDSALYLCASSADGRGNTEAFFGQGTRLTVV.

The CDR3 spells CASSPRGGDTQYF. For the CDR3, the DNA is TGTGCCAGCAGCCCTCGAGGCGGGGATACGCAGTATTTT. J is TRBJ2-3 and V is TRBV7-7; TRBD2 is a possible D gene (5 bases). This CDR3 has 13 amino acids. V dropped 5 bases and J dropped 6 bases, with 12 bases sitting between them. Per the germline V gene, CDR1 is SSHAT and CDR2 is FNYEAQ (reference sequence).

The rearrangement links TRBV4-1 to TRBJ2-2; perhaps TRBD2 as D (6 bases). V lost 0 bases to trimming and J lost 6 bases, with 17 bases between them. From germline, CDR1 is MGHRA and CDR2 YSYEKL. The CDR3 runs 17 residues. CDR3 protein: CASSQDKVAASAGELFF. The DNA of the CDR3 is TGCGCCAGCAGCCAAGATAAAGTAGCGGCCTCCGCCGGGGAGCTGTTTTTT.

The chain carries TRBV19 and TRBJ2-1, with 7 bases identical to TRBD2. Germline V lookup: CDR1 LNHDA, CDR2 SQIVND (reference sequence). Germline trimming cut 7 bases from V and 7 bases from J; bases unmatched to any gene: 7. The CDR3 is made up of 13 amino acids. CDR3 residues: CASKRDWENEQFF. DNA for the CDR3: TGTGCCAGTAAGCGGGATTGGGAAAATGAGCAGTTCTTC.

This clone was recorded once. The rearrangement joins TRBV10-1 to TRBJ2-2; 7 nucleotides align to TRBD2. CDR3 length: 16 residues. Trimming at V came to 5 bases and at J to 8 bases, leaving 14 bases not matched to a gene. Germline assignment: CDR1 WNHNN and CDR2 SYGVQD (reference sequence). Here the CDR3 DNA reads TGCGCCAGCAGTCCCTCGACTTTGCTAGCGGCAGGGGAGCTGTTTTTT. As protein: CASSPSTLLAAGELFF.

The chain employs TRBV9 and TRBJ2-1; TRBD2 matches at 9 bases. V shed 4 bases, J shed 2 bases, and the junction held 7 bases outside the gene matches. The CDR3 totals 16 residues. From germline, CDR1 is SGDLS and CDR2 YYNGEE. As DNA, the CDR3 is TGTGCCAGCAGCCCCCGACTAGCGGATACCTACAATGAGCAGTTCTTC. Its protein is CASSPRLADTYNEQFF.

This chain connects TRBV7-3 to TRBJ2-3; maybe TRBD2 (6 bases). V was pared by 2 bases and J by 4 bases, with 13 bases between. The CDR3 consists of 15 residues. CDR1 and CDR2 from the germline V gene are SGHTA and FQGTGA. For the CDR3, the DNA is TGTGCCAGCAGCTTAGGCGGAGGAGGGGCAGATACGCAGTATTTT. Encoded protein: CASSLGGGGADTQYF.

The rearrangement links TRBV11-1 to TRBJ1-4, with D possibly being TRBD1 (6 bases). CDR1 SGHAT and CDR2 FQDESV come from the germline V gene (reference sequence). Trimming removed 4 bases from V and 2 bases from J, with 11 bases in between. The CDR3 has 15 residues. The CDR3 sequence is CASSSTGTTNEKLFF. The CDR3 DNA sequence: TGTGCCAGCAGCTCAACAGGGACGACTAATGAAAAACTGTTTTTT.

The V gene is TRBV15, the J gene TRBJ2-1, with 8 bases lining up with TRBD2. Trimming removed 1 base from V and 6 bases from J; junction bases left unmatched: 5. CDR1 LNHNV and CDR2 YYDKDF come from the germline V gene (reference sequence). The CDR3 has 15 residues. CDR3 bases: TGTGCCACCAGCAGAGGGAGCGGGAGCATCAATGAGCAGTTCTTC. It yields the protein CATSRGSGSINEQFF.

The chain couples TRBV4-2 to TRBJ1-1; D is uncertain. The CDR3 extends over 13 amino acids. Germline loops: CDR1 LGHNA, CDR2 YNFKEQ. Between the trimmed V and J ends, which lost 0 bases and 6 bases, there was a span of 8 bases. CDR3 protein: CASSQDDGAEAFF. The CDR3 nucleotides read TGTGCCAGCAGCCAAGACGATGGGGCTGAAGCTTTCTTT.

The chain recombines TRBV7-2 with TRBJ2-5; TRBD1 is a possible D gene (5 bases). CDR1 is SGHTA and CDR2 is FQGNSA in the germline V gene. The V and J ends lost 5 bases and 5 bases respectively, with 9 bases between them. CDR3 length equals 12 residues. The CDR3 loop is CASSPSGETQYF. CDR3 nucleotide sequence: TGTGCCAGCAGCCCCTCAGGGGAGACCCAGTACTTC.

This clone was seen once. The CDR3 coding sequence is TGCAGCGTTGGAGATCGGGGGAGAGGATACGAGCAGTACTTC. This sequence encodes CSVGDRGRGYEQYF. The chain links TRBV29-1 to TRBJ2-7; tentative D call: TRBD2 (6 bases). Trimming pared 4 bases from V and 4 bases from J, leaving 17 bases between. This CDR3 is 14 amino acids long. Per the germline V gene, CDR1 is SQVTM and CDR2 is ANQGSEA.

The V gene is TRBV6-5, the J gene TRBJ1-3; D is unresolved. CDR3 length equals 15 residues. Germline CDR1 MNHEY, CDR2 SVGAGI. The ends were cut back, 4 bases at V and 3 bases at J, with 13 bases in the middle. DNA for the CDR3: TGTGCCAGCAGTTCTATAGGGTCCGATGGAAACACCATATATTTT. Protein sequence: CASSSIGSDGNTIYF.

This clone was seen only a few times. The chain links TRBV14 to TRBJ1-1; 9 positions agree with TRBD1. Germline CDR1 is SGHDN and CDR2 is FVKESK. This CDR3 comprises 23 residues. After removal of 2 bases from V and 0 bases from J, the junction contained 25 bases not matched to a gene. Here the CDR3 reads CASSQRRSFADRGSFRMNTEAFF. DNA of the CDR3: TGTGCCAGCAGCCAAAGGAGAAGTTTTGCTGACAGGGGGTCTTTTCGTATGAACACTGAAGCTTTCTTT.

The J gene is TRBJ2-1, the V gene TRBV19, with D perhaps assigned TRBD1 or TRBD2 (5 bases each). CDR1 is LNHDA and CDR2 is SQIVND in the germline V gene (reference sequence). This CDR3 has 15 residues. V lost 1 base, J lost 2 bases, and 9 bases lay in between. The CDR3 here is CASSIGGRPYNEQFF. CDR3 nucleotides: TGTGCCAGTAGTATAGGGGGGAGACCCTACAATGAGCAGTTCTTC.